The present entry profiles one TCR beta chain with its context. Antigen specificity is unknown. Researchers amplified the TCR beta CDR3 regions from RNA transcripts. The HTBI primer set was used in a first-round RT-PCR of the TCR CDR3. TCRdb passed the multiplex PCR reads through MiXCR, listing each CDR3 protein once. The sample holds hundreds of thousands of distinct CDR3 sequences, roughly 24% seen once. The V end lost 3 bases, the J end lost 7 bases, and 12 bases lay between the germline ends. The CDR3 loop spans 13 amino acids. Germline values: CDR1 LGHNT, CDR2 FRNRAP. Extraction of PBMCs used 7.5 to 10 ml of fresh peripheral blood. The data belong to a study of T cells in Graves' hyperthyroidism and ophthalmopathy. Background on the study: Blood from the periphery was taken at initial diagnosis, before any treatment.

Study-wide results and caveats: Blood shared most expanded thyroid clonotypes above 0.001.

The sequencing sample was made of blood. The source is a woman aged 25 to 45 with Graves' ophthalmopathy. V and J are TRBV12-5 and TRBJ1-1; no firm D call. CDR3 nucleotide sequence: TGTGCTAGTGGTTTTGGGCAGACTGGTGAAGCTTTCTTT. Protein sequence: CASGFGQTGEAFF.